The 17 T cell receptor beta chains in this list originate from one sample, sequenced in a study of blood T cell repertoires in COVID-19. Using immunoSEQ multiplex PCR, the repertoire was profiled, and TCRdb retains in-frame clones only, with some absent. The data show a few hundred thousand clones, 85% seen once. Sequenced material: peripheral blood. Receptors were obtained from a woman younger than 35 with acute or convalescent COVID-19.

V and J are TRBV28 and TRBJ1-3; the D gene is possibly TRBD1 (5 bases). V lost 3 bases and J 4 bases, leaving 13 bases between the germline ends. This CDR3 is built from 15 residues. Germline-derived CDR1 and CDR2 are MDHEN and SYDVKM. CDR3 protein: CASSFAGQTGNTIYF. The CDR3 nucleotides are TGTGCCAGCAGTTTCGCAGGGCAAACAGGAAACACCATATATTTT. The whole variable domain, filled in from reference TRBV28 and TRBJ1-3, reads DVKVTQSSRYLVKRTGEKVFLECVQDMDHENMFWYRQDPGLGLRLIYFSYDVKMKEKGDIPEGYSVSREKKERFSLILESASTNQTSMYLCASSFAGQTGNTIYFGEGSWLTVV.

The V gene is TRBV5-6, the J gene TRBJ1-2; D call uncertain. Trimming stripped 6 bases from V and 0 bases from J, with 18 bases between. Germline V gives CDR1 SGHDT, CDR2 YYEEEE. This CDR3 comprises 16 residues. The CDR3 DNA reads TGTGCCAGCACCGAGGGTCTCCGGCGAGCTAACTATGGCTACACCTTC. This encodes CASTEGLRRANYGYTF.

The table lists this clone with a count of one. J is TRBJ1-6 and V is TRBV19, with 7 nucleotides matching TRBD1. V was clipped by 4 bases and J by 7 bases; unmatched bases: 4. The CDR3 sequence is 14 residues long. The germline gives CDR1 LNHDA, CDR2 SQIVND (reference sequence). The CDR3, as DNA: TGTGCCAGTAGTACGGGACAGCAGAATTCACCCCTCCACTTT. This translates into CASSTGQQNSPLHF.

The rearrangement uses TRBV9 and TRBJ2-3; 8 nucleotides line up with TRBD1. Germline trimming cut 0 bases from V and 4 bases from J; bases unmatched to any gene: 7. Looked up from germline, CDR1 is SGDLS and CDR2 is YYNGEE. The CDR3 covers 16 residues. CDR3 region: CASSVGEQGASDTQYF. The CDR3 DNA is TGTGCCAGCAGCGTAGGGGAGCAGGGGGCATCAGATACGCAGTATTTT. Full variable domain (rest looked up from reference TRBV9 and TRBJ2-3): DSGVTQTPKHLITATGQRVTLRCSPRSGDLSVYWYQQSLDQGLQFLIQYYNGEERAKGNILERFSAQQFPDLHSELNLSSLELGDSALYFCASSVGEQGASDTQYFGPGTRLTVL.

V gene TRBV4-2 combines with J gene TRBJ1-4; D is undetermined. This CDR3 contains 15 residues. The V and J ends lost 1 base and 8 bases respectively, with 14 bases between them. Germline CDR1 is LGHNA and CDR2 is YNFKEQ. The CDR3 nucleotides are TGTGCCAGCAGCCAAGCAAGGAGGGTAGGGGAAAAACTGTTTTTT. Translated, it gives CASSQARRVGEKLFF.

CDR3 amino acids: CASSPQARDTQYF. The CDR3 DNA sequence: TGTGCCAGCAGCCCTCAGGCGCGAGACACGCAGTATTTT. This sequence joins TRBV7-3 and TRBJ2-3; D gene ambiguous. V lost 5 bases and J lost 9, with 15 bases in between. The CDR3 covers 13 residues. Germline CDR1 and CDR2: SGHTA and FQGTGA.

This clone was counted once. This chain connects TRBV18 to TRBJ1-1; 9 nucleotides line up with TRBD1. CDR1 and CDR2 (germline): KGHSH, LQKENI. V lost 3 bases to trimming and J lost 5 bases; unmatched junction nucleotides: 4. CDR3 length equals 14 residues. The CDR3 nucleotides are TGTGCCAGCTCACCGGGGACAGGGAGGACTGAAGCTTTCTTT. This gives the protein CASSPGTGRTEAFF.

This clone came up many times. The CDR3 region has the DNA TGTGCCAGTCGAGGGGGATCCTACGAGCAGTACTTC. It encodes CASRGGSYEQYF. The chain carries TRBV2 and TRBJ2-7; a possible D gene is TRBD1 (6 bases). The V gene's germline CDR1 is SNHLY and CDR2 FYNNEI. The CDR3 spans 12 residues. The V gene lost 9 bases and the J gene lost 1 base, with 10 bases spanning the gap.

This chain uses TRBV4-1 with TRBJ2-5, with D tentatively TRBD2 (5 bases). This CDR3 is 16 amino acids long. The V and J ends lost 7 bases and 4 bases respectively, with 22 bases between them. Per germline, CDR1 MGHRA and CDR2 YSYEKL. The CDR3 region has the DNA TGCGCCAGCATCTCTCGGTGCTTCCTGGGGAGAGAGACCCAGTACTTC. Translating it yields CASISRCFLGRETQYF.

This clone has just a few counts. The identical CDR3 is also encoded by other nucleotide sequences in the sample. V and J are TRBV11-2 and TRBJ1-2, with TRBD1 as a possible D gene (6 bases). The CDR3 is 13 amino acids. The V end was cut by 5 bases, the J end by 2 bases, with 9 bases between. Germline-derived CDR1 and CDR2 are SGHAT and FQNNGV. The CDR3 bases are TGTGCCAGCAGCAAAGACAGGAACTATGGCTACACCTTC. Its translation is CASSKDRNYGYTF.

This clone has just a few counts. The rearrangement uses TRBV2 and TRBJ1-6; D is undetermined. Between the trimmed V and J ends, which lost 5 bases and 5 bases, there was a span of 13 bases. In germline, CDR1 is SNHLY, CDR2 FYNNEI. There are 15 residues in the CDR3. The CDR3 protein is CASSFEQLDNSPLHF. The CDR3 region has the DNA TGTGCCAGCAGTTTCGAACAGCTCGATAATTCACCCCTCCACTTT.

V and J are TRBV27 and TRBJ1-6; the D is unclear. This CDR3 has 16 residues. CDR1 and CDR2 (germline): MNHEY, SMNVEV (reference sequence). Trimming removed 7 bases from V and 3 bases from J, with 16 bases in between. CDR3 DNA sequence: TGTGCCAGCACCATGTCCAGGTCCGACTATAATTCACCCCTCCACTTT. This translates into CASTMSRSDYNSPLHF.

The chain carries TRBV11-2 and TRBJ2-7; no clear D. The CDR3 runs to 13 residues. Trimming removed 8 bases from V and 6 bases from J, with 17 bases in between. CDR1 and CDR2 from the germline V gene are SGHAT and FQNNGV. CDR3 in amino acids: CASALEAESEQYF. The CDR3 region has the DNA TGTGCCAGCGCACTCGAGGCAGAATCCGAGCAGTACTTC. Supplemented by reference TRBV11-2 and TRBJ2-7, the full variable domain reads EAGVAQSPRYKIIEKRQSVAFWCNPISGHATLYWYQQILGQGPKLLIQFQNNGVVDDSQLPKDRFSAERLKGVDSTLKIQPAKLEDSAVYLCASALEAESEQYFGPGTRLTVT.

V is TRBV29-1 and J is TRBJ1-4; 8 nucleotides line up with TRBD1. This CDR3 region has 12 residues. V shed 7 bases and J 7 bases; nucleotides not matched to a gene: 5. Per germline, CDR1 SQVTM and CDR2 ANQGSEA. CDR3 residues: CSGTTGGEKLFF. As DNA, the CDR3 is TGCAGCGGCACCACAGGGGGTGAAAAACTGTTTTTT.

The chain employs TRBV6-5 and TRBJ1-1; D not certain. The CDR3 consists of 14 residues. Trimming shortened V by 5 bases and J by 9 bases, and 19 bases separated the two germline ends. In germline, CDR1 is MNHEY, CDR2 SVGAGI. CDR3 sequence (DNA): TGTGCCAGCAGTCCCGTCCGGACTTCACCAAAAGCTTTCTTT. This gives the protein CASSPVRTSPKAFF.

CDR3 nucleotide sequence: TGTGCCAGCAGTTTATGGGACACCGAAACCGAGCAGTACTTC. It translates to CASSLWDTETEQYF. V gene TRBV27 combines with J gene TRBJ2-7, with a weak D call TRBD1 (6 bases). Trimming stripped 1 base from V and 6 bases from J, with 13 bases between. The CDR3 contains 14 residues. From germline, CDR1 is MNHEY and CDR2 SMNVEV (reference sequence).

The rearrangement joins TRBV28 to TRBJ2-1; 9 bases are shared with TRBD2. The CDR3 runs 16 residues. In germline, CDR1 is MDHEN, CDR2 SYDVKM. The junction had 9 bases not matched to a gene; V was cut back by 5 bases and J by 4 bases. This chain's CDR3 is CASSAILAGDYNEQFF. The CDR3 region has the DNA TGTGCCAGCAGTGCAATCTTAGCGGGGGATTACAATGAGCAGTTCTTC.